This T cell receptor beta chain originates from a study of cytomegalovirus exposure and HLA in healthy donors. Comments on this clone: No antigen is known for it.

Trimming took off 5 bases at V and 0 bases at J, with 10 bases between the two ends. This CDR3 comprises 14 residues. Per germline, CDR1 SGHTA and CDR2 FQGNSA. Study-wide results and limits: Serostatus for CMV was the only available immune exposure information. Data from an earlier analysis indicated that most TCR beta V segments were productive either about 90% or about 30% of the time. Accurate HLA-A and HLA-B prediction from TCR beta sequences was reported for most subjects.

PCR involved 60 Vbeta and 13 Jbeta primers. TCRdb's copy holds only in-frame clones and misses some; the assay was immunoSEQ multiplex PCR. Among about 120,000 clones listed, around 80% were seen once. Each donor was nominally healthy when sampled (though unrecorded immune exposures were likely). The sequencing sample was made of PBMCs. The receptor comes from a man aged 25-45 years in good health and CMV-seropositive. The chain employs TRBV7-2 and TRBJ1-2; D is uncertain. The CDR3 DNA reads as TGTGCCAGCAGCCCGACACTTACTAACTATGGCTACACCTTC. It is translated as CASSPTLTNYGYTF.